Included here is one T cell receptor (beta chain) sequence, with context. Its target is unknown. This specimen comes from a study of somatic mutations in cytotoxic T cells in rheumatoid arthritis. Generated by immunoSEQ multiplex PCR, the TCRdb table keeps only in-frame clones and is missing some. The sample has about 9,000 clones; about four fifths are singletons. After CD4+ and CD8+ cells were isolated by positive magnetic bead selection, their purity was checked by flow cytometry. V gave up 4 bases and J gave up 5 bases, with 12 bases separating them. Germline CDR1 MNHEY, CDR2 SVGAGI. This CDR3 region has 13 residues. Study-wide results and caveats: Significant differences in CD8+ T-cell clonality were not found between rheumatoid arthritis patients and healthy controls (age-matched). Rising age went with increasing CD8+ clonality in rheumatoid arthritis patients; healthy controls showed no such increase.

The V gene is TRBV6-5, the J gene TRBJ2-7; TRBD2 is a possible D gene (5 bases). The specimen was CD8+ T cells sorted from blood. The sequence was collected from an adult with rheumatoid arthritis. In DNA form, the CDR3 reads TGTGCCAGCAGTTCCGGACTGTTGGACGAGCAGTACGTC. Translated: CASSSGLLDEQYV.